The text below deals with one TCR beta chain. This entry is derived from a study of blood T cells in healthy people across ages. Researchers isolated at least 7 million PBMCs per sample. Primed by a sample-barcoded 5' primer and a J-beta primer mix, a second PCR proceeded for about 6 to 12 cycles. A template-switch adaptor containing 12 random nucleotides labeled each cDNA molecule. MiXCR was run by TCRdb on the 5' RACE reads, yielding one entry per CDR3 protein. The sample includes 890,000 or so distinct CDR3 sequences, around two thirds of them seen just once. Trimming took off 3 bases at V and 2 bases at J, with 11 bases between the two ends. Looked up from germline, CDR1 is DFQATT and CDR2 is SNEGSKA (reference sequence). The CDR3 runs 13 residues.

The chain is built from TRBV20-1 and TRBJ2-7; D gene unclear. This receptor was identified in a man in his thirties or forties in good health. Source material: blood. CDR3 residues: CSASFSTPYEQYF. The CDR3 DNA reads TGCAGTGCTAGCTTCTCTACTCCCTACGAGCAGTACTTC.